One sample yielded the 28 T cell receptor beta chains listed below, sequenced in a study of human T cells and chemical hapten exposure. The time point is: pre-sensitization, week 0. Treatment specified: therapeutic diphenylcyclopropenone sensitization with weekly scalp DPC. TCRdb re-called the RACE reads through MiXCR, storing one row per CDR3 protein. Counted here are fewer than 300,000 distinct CDR3 sequences, over 8% occurring once; the ten biggest clones make up less than 3%. The sequencing here drew on whole blood, taken in connection with sensitization to the hapten diphenylcyclopropenone (DPC). These receptors were taken from a woman aged 40 to 55 with alopecia areata. Some clones in this sample may be carry-over from other donors' samples.

This clonotype came up a few times. The rearrangement links TRBV7-8 to TRBJ1-2; D is unclear. CDR3 size: 15 residues. The V and J ends lost 0 bases and 4 bases respectively, with 12 bases between them. Per germline, CDR1 SGHVS and CDR2 FQNEAQ. The CDR3 is CASSLAGAIGYGYTF. The DNA of the CDR3 is TGTGCCAGCAGCTTAGCTGGAGCCATAGGCTATGGCTACACCTTC.

This clonotype was counted only a few times. J is TRBJ2-7 and V is TRBV7-3; either TRBD1 or TRBD2 may fit D (5 bases each). The germline CDR1 and CDR2 sequences are SGHTA and FQGTGA. The CDR3 extends over 15 amino acids. The ends were cut back, 5 bases at V and 2 bases at J, with 16 bases in the middle. The CDR3: CASSPGATGPYEQYF. The CDR3 bases are TGTGCCAGCAGCCCCGGGGCAACGGGGCCCTACGAGCAGTACTTC.

The V gene is TRBV6-2 or TRBV6-3, the J gene TRBJ2-2; either TRBD1 or TRBD2 may fit D (5 bases each). Trimming removed 6 bases from V and 5 bases from J, with 13 bases in between. The germline V gene encodes CDR1 MNHEY and CDR2 SVGEGT. The CDR3 totals 14 residues. The CDR3 bases are TGTGCCAGCAGCTGGGACCGGGGTACCGGGGAGCTGTTTTTT. Translated, it gives CASSWDRGTGELFF.

This clonotype was counted a few times. The junction differs from germline at one of its ends, possibly a read error. This chain uses TRBV20-1 with TRBJ2-5; possibly TRBD2 for D (5 bases). This CDR3 contains 16 residues. Germline lookup yields CDR1 DFQATT and CDR2 SNEGSKA (reference sequence). CDR3 DNA sequence: TGCAGTGCTAGAGCCGGGGATCCCCGATATCAAGGGACCCAGTACTTC. Protein product: CSARAGDPRYQGTQYF.

There are many counts of this clonotype. The V gene is TRBV12-3 or TRBV12-4, the J gene TRBJ2-7; unclear D gene. Trimming removed 2 bases from V and 6 bases from J, with 11 bases in between. The CDR3 is 13 amino acids. Written as DNA, the CDR3 is TGTGCCAGCAGTTTAATGGGGTCCCGCGAGCAGTACTTC. Encoded protein: CASSLMGSREQYF.

The chain couples TRBV25-1 to TRBJ2-2, with 7 nucleotides matching TRBD2. With V trimmed by 9 bases and J by 0 bases, 4 bases remained unmatched. CDR3 size: 14 residues. In germline, CDR1 is MGHDK, CDR2 SYGVNS. As DNA, the CDR3 is TGTGCCAGTCAAAGCGGGGCGAACACCGGGGAGCTGTTTTTT. Its translation: CASQSGANTGELFF.

This clonotype was found many times. This chain links TRBV7-8 with TRBJ2-1; D not resolved. Germline values: CDR1 SGHVS, CDR2 FQNEAQ. The V end lost 1 base, the J end lost 4 bases, and 11 bases lay between the germline ends. CDR3 length: 15 amino acids. Written as DNA, the CDR3 is TGTGCCAGCAGCTTAGATGTGGGTATTTACAATGAGCAGTTCTTC. Encoded protein: CASSLDVGIYNEQFF.

This sequence joins TRBV14 and TRBJ2-5; 11 nucleotides agree with TRBD1. CDR3 size: 17 residues. CDR1 and CDR2 (germline): SGHDN, FVKESK. Trimming took 1 base from V and 5 from J; bases not matched to a gene: 9. The CDR3, as DNA: TGTGCCAGCAGCCAAGCGACGGGACAGGGGGTTTACGAGACCCAGTACTTC. This gives the protein CASSQATGQGVYETQYF.

This clonotype was observed many times. The chain uses TRBV27 and TRBJ2-7; 8 bases fit TRBD1. The CDR3 has 14 amino acids. The germline gives CDR1 MNHEY, CDR2 SMNVEV (reference sequence). The V gene end was trimmed by 2 bases and the J gene end by 6 bases; junction bases not matched to a gene: 6. The CDR3 DNA reads TGTGCCAGCAGTTTACAGGGGGCGCGCAGCGAGCAGTACTTC. This codes for CASSLQGARSEQYF.

The chain combines TRBV5-6 with TRBJ1-5; D unresolved. Germline loops: CDR1 SGHDT, CDR2 YYEEEE. The CDR3 has 12 residues. V was pared by 0 bases and J by 9 bases, with 7 bases between. The CDR3 bases are TGTGCCAGCAGCTTGGTTGGGAGGCCCCAGCATTTT. As protein: CASSLVGRPQHF. The full variable domain, with the rest looked up from reference TRBV5-6 and TRBJ1-5, is DAGVTQSPTHLIKTRGQQVTLRCSPKSGHDTVSWYQQALGQGPQFIFQYYEEEERQRGNFPDRFSGHQFPNYSSELNVNALLLGDSALYLCASSLVGRPQHFGDGTRLSIL.

The chain carries TRBV7-8 and TRBJ2-3; D is unresolved. Looked up from germline, CDR1 is SGHVS and CDR2 is FQNEAQ. This CDR3 is built from 12 residues. V lost 5 bases to trimming and J lost 6 bases, with 9 bases between them. The CDR3: CASSGMGDTQYF. In nucleotides, the CDR3 is TGTGCCAGCAGCGGGATGGGGGATACGCAGTATTTT.

This clonotype was seen a few times. The chain combines TRBV28 with TRBJ2-3; 10 bases match TRBD2. The CDR3 runs to 15 residues. Trimming removed 10 bases from V and 7 bases from J; junction bases left unmatched: 14. Germline V gene data show CDR1 as MDHEN and CDR2 as SYDVKM. CDR3: CAIAGEREGGHTQYF. The CDR3, as DNA: TGTGCCATAGCAGGAGAGCGGGAGGGCGGTCATACGCAGTATTTT.

The rearrangement links TRBV27 to TRBJ2-7, with TRBD2 matching over 9 bases. J lost 4 bases, V lost 3 bases, and 10 bases had no gene match. The CDR3 has 16 amino acids. Germline V CDR1 and CDR2: MNHEY, SMNVEV (reference sequence). The CDR3 nucleotides read TGTGCCAGCAGTTTCTCCCCGGGACTAGCTAGTTACGAGCAGTACTTC. Translating gives CASSFSPGLASYEQYF.

A few counts support this clonotype. The rearrangement uses TRBV12-3 or TRBV12-4 and TRBJ1-2; D unresolved. Trimming removed 0 bases from V and 10 bases from J, with 15 bases in between. This CDR3 is built from 14 residues. The CDR3 DNA sequence: TGTGCCAGCAGTTTAGCTCGCAGGACGGGATACTACACCTTC. Translated, it gives CASSLARRTGYYTF.

V usage is TRBV4-3 and J usage is TRBJ2-6; D not resolved. Germline assignment: CDR1 LGHNA and CDR2 YSLEER. The CDR3 consists of 15 residues. V dropped 1 base and J dropped 4 bases, with 8 bases sitting between them. CDR3 nucleotide sequence: TGCGCCAGCAGCCAAGCTCTTCTAGGGGCCAACGTCCTGACTTTC. This gives the protein CASSQALLGANVLTF.

The V gene is TRBV7-6, the J gene TRBJ2-1; TRBD2 matches at 14 bases. The CDR3 loop spans 17 amino acids. Germline CDR1 reads SGHVS; CDR2 reads FNYEAQ. The trim removed 5 bases at V and 1 base at J, leaving 4 bases unmatched. CDR3 protein: CASSGLAGGNSYNEQFF. CDR3 coding DNA: TGTGCCAGCAGCGGACTAGCGGGAGGCAATTCCTACAATGAGCAGTTCTTC.

The V gene is TRBV7-2, the J gene TRBJ2-5; D perhaps matches TRBD2 (6 bases). The V end lost 2 bases, the J end lost 0 bases, and 13 bases lay between the germline ends. Per the germline V gene, CDR1 is SGHTA and CDR2 is FQGNSA. This CDR3 contains 16 residues. CDR3 bases: TGTGCCAGCAGCTTAATGAATGGCGGGAACCAAGAGACCCAGTACTTC. Protein sequence: CASSLMNGGNQETQYF. Together with reference TRBV7-2 and TRBJ2-5, the CDR3 gives the full variable domain: GAGVSQSPSNKVTEKGKDVELRCDPISGHTALYWYRQSLGQGLEFLIYFQGNSAPDKSGLPSDRFSAERTGGSVSTLTIQRTQQEDSAVYLCASSLMNGGNQETQYFGPGTRLLVL.

The chain links TRBV2 to TRBJ1-1; D may be TRBD1 (5 bases). This CDR3 contains 13 residues. The V and J ends lost 4 bases and 4 bases respectively, with 10 bases between them. CDR1 and CDR2 from the germline V gene are SNHLY and FYNNEI. The CDR3 DNA is TGTGCCAGCAGTGGGTTTGGGGGCACTGAAGCTTTCTTT. Translating gives CASSGFGGTEAFF.

This chain links TRBV10-3 with TRBJ2-3; the match to TRBD2 covers 9 bases. The J segment lost 4 bases and the V segment lost 8 bases, leaving 10 bases of the junction unmatched. Germline CDR1 and CDR2: ENHRY and SYGVKD. The length of the CDR3 is 15 residues. CDR3 coding DNA: TGTGCCATCGCTAGCGGGGAGGTTGGCGCAGATACGCAGTATTTT. Translation gives CAIASGEVGADTQYF.

This clonotype was detected a few times. J is TRBJ1-5 and V is TRBV28, with TRBD1 as a possible D gene (5 bases). The V end was cut by 5 bases, the J end by 5 bases, with 7 bases between. This CDR3 is built from 12 residues. The germline CDR1 and CDR2 sequences are MDHEN and SYDVKM. Here the CDR3 DNA reads TGTGCCAGCAGTGGAGGGGATCAGCCCCAGCATTTT. Its translation: CASSGGDQPQHF.

This chain links TRBV5-1 with TRBJ2-5; D possibly corresponds to TRBD1 (6 bases). The length of the CDR3 is 14 residues. CDR1 and CDR2 from the germline V gene are SGHRS and YFSETQ. Trimming removed 6 bases from V and 3 bases from J, with 15 bases in between. The CDR3 reads CASNRDNGEETQYF. The DNA of the CDR3 is TGCGCCAGCAACAGGGACAACGGGGAAGAGACCCAGTACTTC.

This rearrangement joins TRBV5-1 to TRBJ2-3, with no clear D. CDR3 length: 12 amino acids. Trimming removed 3 bases at V and 5 bases at J, with 7 bases between. Germline V gene data show CDR1 as SGHRS and CDR2 as YFSETQ. CDR3 residues: CASSWAEDTQYF. CDR3 nucleotide sequence: TGCGCCAGCAGCTGGGCGGAAGATACGCAGTATTTT.

The chain employs TRBV7-9 and TRBJ2-5, with TRBD2 matching over 11 bases. The CDR3 spans 16 residues. CDR1 is SEHNR and CDR2 is FQNEAQ in the germline V gene (reference sequence). V was clipped by 7 bases and J by 2 bases; unmatched bases: 9. The CDR3 nucleotides read TGTGCCAGCACGCCGGGGACTAGCGGCCCGCAAGAGACCCAGTACTTC. Amino acids: CASTPGTSGPQETQYF.

This rearrangement joins TRBV20-1 to TRBJ2-1, with 8 bases fitting TRBD2. The V and J ends lost 6 bases and 6 bases, in that order; junction bases with no gene match: 10. This CDR3 has 14 amino acids. Germline V gene sequence: CDR1 DFQATT, CDR2 SNEGSKA (reference sequence). The CDR3 loop reads CSASWREVFNEQFF. CDR3 coding DNA: TGCAGTGCCAGTTGGCGGGAGGTTTTCAATGAGCAGTTCTTC.

This clonotype occurred many times. A junction end diverges from the germline sequence, so it may reflect a read error. V is TRBV7-2 and J is TRBJ1-1; 9 positions agree with TRBD1. Germline V CDR1 and CDR2: SGHTA, FQGNSA. The CDR3 covers 15 residues. CDR3 protein: CASRLAETGGTEAFF. CDR3 nucleotide sequence: TGTGCCAGCAGGTTAGCGGAGACAGGGGGGACTGAAGCTTTCTTT.

This chain links TRBV4-1 with TRBJ2-7, with D tentatively TRBD2 (5 bases). The V gene lost 4 bases and the J gene lost 4 bases, with 14 bases spanning the gap. The CDR3 is 14 residues long. Germline V lookup: CDR1 MGHRA, CDR2 YSYEKL. CDR3 sequence: CASSPGIASYEQYF. In DNA, the CDR3 is TGCGCCAGCAGCCCGGGAATAGCCTCTTACGAGCAGTACTTC.

This clonotype occurred a few times. The V gene is TRBV6-2 or TRBV6-3, the J gene TRBJ2-7; the D gene is possibly TRBD2 (6 bases). CDR1 is MNHEY, CDR2 SVGEGT, per germline. CDR3 length: 14 amino acids. Deletions cut 5 bases from V and 3 bases from J, with 14 bases between. The CDR3 DNA sequence: TGTGCCAGCAGTCCCGGGACTTCCATCTACGAGCAGTACTTC. This codes for CASSPGTSIYEQYF.

The sample holds many counts of this clonotype. The chain joins TRBV27 to TRBJ1-1; D is unresolved. V was clipped by 3 bases and J by 1 base, with 6 bases between them. Looked up from germline, CDR1 is MNHEY and CDR2 is SMNVEV (reference sequence). The CDR3 consists of 13 residues. CDR3 region: CASSFSANTEAFF. Here the CDR3 DNA reads TGTGCCAGCAGTTTCAGCGCGAACACTGAAGCTTTCTTT.